The 22 T cell receptor beta chains in this list originate from one sample, sequenced in a study of T-cell reconstitution after alpha-beta-depleted transplantation in children. Unique molecular identifiers were used in preparing the TCRbeta library. TCRdb analysed the PCR reads with MiXCR anew, one entry per CDR3 protein. The sample comprises about 170,000 distinct CDR3 sequences, approximately 12% of which are singletons, and roughly 13% rests with the top ten. The sample here was PBMCs, taken before TCRalphabeta/CD19-depleted stem cell transplant. The receptors stem from a boy between 2 and 10 years old with acute myeloid leukemia, due to receive a stem cell transplant.

This clonotype rates as medium-sized (0.01 to 0.1%). The CDR3 sequence is CSARDEIPNNQPQHF. The CDR3, as DNA: TGCAGTGCTAGAGATGAGATACCTAACAATCAGCCCCAGCATTTT. The chain combines TRBV20-1 with TRBJ1-5; no firm D call. Germline CDR1 DFQATT, CDR2 SNEGSKA (reference sequence). This CDR3 is 15 amino acids long. V was pared by 0 bases and J by 3 bases, with 12 bases between.

This clonotype was recorded at least ten times. The V and J genes are TRBV9 and TRBJ2-2; D unclear. The CDR3 runs 17 residues. Trimming removed 3 bases at V and 2 bases at J, with 17 bases between. Germline V lookup: CDR1 SGDLS, CDR2 YYNGEE. The CDR3 region has the DNA TGTGCCAGCAGCGGGGCGGCACGGACGGTAAACACCGGGGAGCTGTTTTTT. The encoded protein is CASSGAARTVNTGELFF.

Many counts were recorded for this clonotype. This sequence joins TRBV6-5 and TRBJ2-3; TRBD2 matches 9 bases. Germline lookup yields CDR1 MNHEY and CDR2 SVGAGI. After removal of 0 bases from V and 6 bases from J, the junction contained 4 bases not matched to a gene. The CDR3 runs to 15 residues. The DNA for the CDR3 is TGTGCCAGCAGTTACTCAGGCGGGGGGGCGGATACGCAGTATTTT. This encodes CASSYSGGGADTQYF.

As regards this clonotype: This may arise from a read error, as a much more abundant clone is one base away. The rearrangement joins TRBV7-2 to TRBJ2-2; tentatively, D is TRBD1 or TRBD2 (5 bases each). V lost 5 bases and J lost 9, with 19 bases in between. Germline lookup yields CDR1 SGHTA and CDR2 FQGNSA. This CDR3 region has 15 residues. The CDR3 loop reads CASSPGRGVPRELFF. CDR3 DNA sequence: TGTGCCAGCAGCCCCGGGCGAGGGGTCCCCAGGGAGCTGTTTTTT.

There are many counts of this clonotype. The J gene is TRBJ2-1, the V gene TRBV4-2, with 14 bases fitting TRBD2. Germline lookup yields CDR1 LGHNA and CDR2 YNFKEQ. J was trimmed by 2 bases and V by 4 bases; bases with no gene match: 7. The CDR3 has 18 amino acids. In nucleotides, the CDR3 is TGTGCCAGCAGCCCCGATCGGACTAGCGGGGGGACCTACAATGAGCAGTTCTTC. The encoded protein is CASSPDRTSGGTYNEQFF.

This clonotype turned up a few times. This chain joins TRBV11-3 and TRBJ2-1; 11 nucleotides line up with TRBD1. The CDR3 is 15 amino acids. V shed 4 bases, J shed 6 bases, and the junction held 5 bases outside the gene matches. Looked up from germline, CDR1 is SGHNT and CDR2 is YENEEA. The DNA for the CDR3 is TGTGCCAGCAGCTCCGGGACAGGGGGTTCCAATGAGCAGTTCTTC. It specifies CASSSGTGGSNEQFF.

This clonotype was seen ten or more times. This sequence joins TRBV27 and TRBJ2-2, with D unresolved. The germline V gene has CDR1 MNHEY and CDR2 SMNVEV (reference sequence). Trimming pared 0 bases from V and 6 bases from J, leaving 11 bases between. CDR3 length equals 15 residues. The CDR3: CASSLSPNTAGELFF. Written as DNA, the CDR3 is TGTGCCAGCAGTTTATCCCCAAACACGGCCGGGGAGCTGTTTTTT.

This clonotype was observed a handful of times. This CDR3 reads CASSEGSAKDTQYF. In nucleotides, the CDR3 is TGCGCCAGCAGCGAGGGATCCGCGAAAGATACGCAGTATTTT. The rearrangement links TRBV5-1 to TRBJ2-3; weak D call: TRBD2 (5 bases). Germline CDR1 reads SGHRS; CDR2 reads YFSETQ. CDR3 length: 14 residues. V was cut by 4 bases and J by 5 bases, with 14 bases left in between.

This clonotype came up many times. V is TRBV4-2 and J is TRBJ2-5, with 11 positions matching TRBD2. V lost 3 bases, J lost 5 bases, and 11 bases stayed unmatched. Germline loops: CDR1 LGHNA, CDR2 YNFKEQ. This CDR3 region has 17 residues. CDR3 residues: CASSQSNQLAGEETQYF. In DNA, the CDR3 is TGTGCCAGCAGCCAGTCAAACCAACTAGCGGGGGAGGAGACCCAGTACTTC.

This clonotype was recorded many times. The V call is TRBV7-2, the J call TRBJ1-5, with D unclear. The V gene lost 3 bases and the J gene lost 4 bases, with 7 bases spanning the gap. The length of the CDR3 is 13 residues. Germline CDR1 and CDR2: SGHTA and FQGNSA. The CDR3 spells CASSFGKNQPQHF. The CDR3 bases are TGTGCCAGCAGCTTCGGGAAGAATCAGCCCCAGCATTTT. The whole variable domain, remainder taken from reference TRBV7-2 and TRBJ1-5, is GAGVSQSPSNKVTEKGKDVELRCDPISGHTALYWYRQSLGQGLEFLIYFQGNSAPDKSGLPSDRFSAERTGGSVSTLTIQRTQQEDSAVYLCASSFGKNQPQHFGDGTRLSIL.

This clonotype was observed many times. V usage is TRBV30 and J usage is TRBJ2-1, with TRBD2 matching over 8 bases. Germline CDR1 reads GTSNPN; CDR2 reads SVGIG (reference sequence). V lost 4 bases and J lost 4; bases outside the gene matches: 9. The CDR3 is 15 residues long. The CDR3 sequence: CAWTHGLAGYNEQFF. The CDR3 region has the DNA TGTGCCTGGACCCACGGGCTAGCGGGTTACAATGAGCAGTTCTTC.

This clonotype was observed at least ten times. This rearrangement joins TRBV3-1 to TRBJ1-1; D is unresolved. The CDR3 runs 16 residues. Germline CDR1 LGHDT, CDR2 YNNKEL (reference sequence). V lost 3 bases and J lost 4, with 18 bases in between. The DNA for the CDR3 is TGTGCCAGCAGCCACACGCCAGAAACCTGGGGCACTGAAGCTTTCTTT. Its protein product is CASSHTPETWGTEAFF. Drawing the rest from reference TRBV3-1 and TRBJ1-1, the complete variable domain is DTAVSQTPKYLVTQMGNDKSIKCEQNLGHDTMYWYKQDSKKFLKIMFSYNNKELIINETVPNRFSPKSPDKAHLNLHINSLELGDSAVYFCASSHTPETWGTEAFFGQGTRLTVV.

This clonotype was detected many times. V is TRBV29-1 and J is TRBJ2-7, with 9 bases lining up with TRBD1. This CDR3 is 15 amino acids long. Germline V lookup: CDR1 SQVTM, CDR2 ANQGSEA. The V and J ends lost 2 bases and 6 bases, in that order; junction bases with no gene match: 11. Written as DNA, the CDR3 is TGCAGCGTTGAACGCCGGGGGACAGGGCCTTCCGAGCAGTACTTC. Translating it yields CSVERRGTGPSEQYF.

Only a few counts were recorded for this clonotype. This sequence joins TRBV2 and TRBJ2-7; 7 nucleotides line up with TRBD2. The CDR3 is 14 amino acids. Looked up from germline, CDR1 is SNHLY and CDR2 is FYNNEI. Trimming cost V 6 bases and J 7 bases; bases outside gene matches: 12. In nucleotides, the CDR3 is TGTGCCAGCAGCTACCGGGACGGGACTACGGAGCAGTACTTC. It encodes CASSYRDGTTEQYF.

This clonotype was counted many times. The chain recombines TRBV20-1 with TRBJ2-3; TRBD2 matches at 8 bases. The V gene end was trimmed by 2 bases and the J gene end by 2 bases; junction bases not matched to a gene: 9. This CDR3 spans 16 amino acids. The germline V gene has CDR1 DFQATT and CDR2 SNEGSKA (reference sequence). CDR3 DNA: TGCAGTGCTAGACGCGCTAGCGGGTTTAACACAGATACGCAGTATTTT. This translates into CSARRASGFNTDTQYF.

This clonotype was observed at least ten times. The rearrangement links TRBV7-6 to TRBJ2-5; D possibly corresponds to TRBD2 (7 bases). V was trimmed by 0 bases and J by 5 bases, leaving 13 bases between them. CDR3 size: 15 residues. Germline CDR1 reads SGHVS; CDR2 reads FNYEAQ. For the CDR3, the DNA is TGTGCCAGCAGCTTAGCGGGGGGGGCCTGGGAGACCCAGTACTTC. Encoded protein: CASSLAGGAWETQYF. Drawing the rest from reference TRBV7-6 and TRBJ2-5, the complete variable domain is GAGVSQSPRYKVTKRGQDVALRCDPISGHVSLYWYRQALGQGPEFLTYFNYEAQQDKSGLPNDRFSAERPEGSISTLTIQRTEQRDSAMYRCASSLAGGAWETQYFGPGTRLLVL.

This clonotype has a count of ten or more. This chain links TRBV5-1 with TRBJ1-6; possibly TRBD1 for D (5 bases). Trimming took 5 bases from V and 10 from J, leaving 16 bases between them. From germline, CDR1 is SGHRS and CDR2 YFSETQ. The CDR3 totals 14 residues. CDR3: CASRTLPGQSPLHF. DNA for the CDR3: TGCGCCAGCAGAACCCTCCCGGGGCAATCACCCCTCCACTTT.

This clonotype was counted between two and nine times. The chain carries TRBV28 and TRBJ2-2; tentative D call: TRBD2 (6 bases). V was clipped by 8 bases and J by 0 bases, with 19 bases between them. The CDR3 is made up of 17 amino acids. Germline V gives CDR1 MDHEN, CDR2 SYDVKM. CDR3 nucleotides: TGTGCCAGCTATTGGGGGGTTTGGCCCGCGAACACCGGGGAGCTGTTTTTT. Translating gives CASYWGVWPANTGELFF.

This clonotype was recorded at least ten times. The V call is TRBV28, the J call TRBJ2-4; TRBD2 matches 11 bases. CDR1 and CDR2 from the germline V gene are MDHEN and SYDVKM. After removal of 4 bases from V and 6 bases from J, the junction contained 5 bases not matched to a gene. CDR3 length: 15 residues. The CDR3 DNA reads TGTGCCAGCAGTTCTGGTGGGACTAGCGGAAACATTCAGTACTTC. It specifies CASSSGGTSGNIQYF.

The chain combines TRBV4-1 with TRBJ1-1; TRBD1 matches at 9 bases. The CDR3 totals 14 residues. The V gene end was trimmed by 4 bases and the J gene end by 4 bases; junction bases not matched to a gene: 4. In germline, CDR1 is MGHRA, CDR2 YSYEKL. The CDR3 region is CASSPTGGVTEAFF. The CDR3 region has the DNA TGCGCCAGCAGCCCGACAGGGGGGGTCACTGAAGCTTTCTTT.

This clonotype showed up many times. V usage is TRBV12-3 or TRBV12-4 and J usage is TRBJ2-3, with a weak D call TRBD1 (5 bases). V was trimmed by 6 bases and J by 5 bases, leaving 21 bases between them. The CDR3 is 16 amino acids. The CDR3 region is CASSPPGPGQGDTQYF. CDR3 nucleotides: TGTGCCAGCAGCCCCCCTGGGCCAGGGCAAGGAGATACGCAGTATTTT.

The sample holds many counts of this clonotype. The V gene is TRBV2, the J gene TRBJ1-6, with D perhaps matching TRBD1 (5 bases). V lost 3 bases and J 10 bases, leaving 13 bases between the germline ends. The CDR3 spans 14 residues. Germline V lookup: CDR1 SNHLY, CDR2 FYNNEI. The CDR3 sequence: CASSDEAEGSPLHF. The CDR3 nucleotides are TGTGCCAGCAGTGACGAGGCGGAGGGGTCACCCCTCCACTTT.